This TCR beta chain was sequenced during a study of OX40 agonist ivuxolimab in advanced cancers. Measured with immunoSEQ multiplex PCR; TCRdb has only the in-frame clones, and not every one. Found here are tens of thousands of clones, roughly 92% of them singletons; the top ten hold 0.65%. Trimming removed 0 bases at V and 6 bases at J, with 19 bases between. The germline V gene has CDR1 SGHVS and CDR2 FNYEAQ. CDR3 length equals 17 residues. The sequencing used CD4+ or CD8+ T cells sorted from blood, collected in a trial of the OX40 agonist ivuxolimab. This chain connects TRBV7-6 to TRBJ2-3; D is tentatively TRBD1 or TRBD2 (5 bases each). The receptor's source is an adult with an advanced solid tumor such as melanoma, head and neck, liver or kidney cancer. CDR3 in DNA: TGTGCCAGCAGCTTAGCCTCGGGACCAGGAGGTATGGATACGCAGTATTTT. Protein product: CASSLASGPGGMDTQYF. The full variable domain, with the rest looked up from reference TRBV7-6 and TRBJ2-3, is GAGVSQSPRYKVTKRGQDVALRCDPISGHVSLYWYRQALGQGPEFLTYFNYEAQQDKSGLPNDRFSAERPEGSISTLTIQRTEQRDSAMYRCASSLASGPGGMDTQYFGPGTRLTVL.